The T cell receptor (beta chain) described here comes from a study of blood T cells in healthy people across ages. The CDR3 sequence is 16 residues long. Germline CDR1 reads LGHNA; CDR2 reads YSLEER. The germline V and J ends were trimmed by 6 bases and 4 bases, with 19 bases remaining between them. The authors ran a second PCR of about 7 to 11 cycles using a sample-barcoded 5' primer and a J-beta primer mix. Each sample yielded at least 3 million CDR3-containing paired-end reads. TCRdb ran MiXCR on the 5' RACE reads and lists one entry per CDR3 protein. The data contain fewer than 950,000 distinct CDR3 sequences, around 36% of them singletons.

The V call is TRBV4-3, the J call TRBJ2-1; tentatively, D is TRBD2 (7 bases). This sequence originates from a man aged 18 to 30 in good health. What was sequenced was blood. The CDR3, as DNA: TGCGCCAGCAGACCTAAGGAGGGGGAGGGATACAATGAGCAGTTCTTC. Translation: CASRPKEGEGYNEQFF.